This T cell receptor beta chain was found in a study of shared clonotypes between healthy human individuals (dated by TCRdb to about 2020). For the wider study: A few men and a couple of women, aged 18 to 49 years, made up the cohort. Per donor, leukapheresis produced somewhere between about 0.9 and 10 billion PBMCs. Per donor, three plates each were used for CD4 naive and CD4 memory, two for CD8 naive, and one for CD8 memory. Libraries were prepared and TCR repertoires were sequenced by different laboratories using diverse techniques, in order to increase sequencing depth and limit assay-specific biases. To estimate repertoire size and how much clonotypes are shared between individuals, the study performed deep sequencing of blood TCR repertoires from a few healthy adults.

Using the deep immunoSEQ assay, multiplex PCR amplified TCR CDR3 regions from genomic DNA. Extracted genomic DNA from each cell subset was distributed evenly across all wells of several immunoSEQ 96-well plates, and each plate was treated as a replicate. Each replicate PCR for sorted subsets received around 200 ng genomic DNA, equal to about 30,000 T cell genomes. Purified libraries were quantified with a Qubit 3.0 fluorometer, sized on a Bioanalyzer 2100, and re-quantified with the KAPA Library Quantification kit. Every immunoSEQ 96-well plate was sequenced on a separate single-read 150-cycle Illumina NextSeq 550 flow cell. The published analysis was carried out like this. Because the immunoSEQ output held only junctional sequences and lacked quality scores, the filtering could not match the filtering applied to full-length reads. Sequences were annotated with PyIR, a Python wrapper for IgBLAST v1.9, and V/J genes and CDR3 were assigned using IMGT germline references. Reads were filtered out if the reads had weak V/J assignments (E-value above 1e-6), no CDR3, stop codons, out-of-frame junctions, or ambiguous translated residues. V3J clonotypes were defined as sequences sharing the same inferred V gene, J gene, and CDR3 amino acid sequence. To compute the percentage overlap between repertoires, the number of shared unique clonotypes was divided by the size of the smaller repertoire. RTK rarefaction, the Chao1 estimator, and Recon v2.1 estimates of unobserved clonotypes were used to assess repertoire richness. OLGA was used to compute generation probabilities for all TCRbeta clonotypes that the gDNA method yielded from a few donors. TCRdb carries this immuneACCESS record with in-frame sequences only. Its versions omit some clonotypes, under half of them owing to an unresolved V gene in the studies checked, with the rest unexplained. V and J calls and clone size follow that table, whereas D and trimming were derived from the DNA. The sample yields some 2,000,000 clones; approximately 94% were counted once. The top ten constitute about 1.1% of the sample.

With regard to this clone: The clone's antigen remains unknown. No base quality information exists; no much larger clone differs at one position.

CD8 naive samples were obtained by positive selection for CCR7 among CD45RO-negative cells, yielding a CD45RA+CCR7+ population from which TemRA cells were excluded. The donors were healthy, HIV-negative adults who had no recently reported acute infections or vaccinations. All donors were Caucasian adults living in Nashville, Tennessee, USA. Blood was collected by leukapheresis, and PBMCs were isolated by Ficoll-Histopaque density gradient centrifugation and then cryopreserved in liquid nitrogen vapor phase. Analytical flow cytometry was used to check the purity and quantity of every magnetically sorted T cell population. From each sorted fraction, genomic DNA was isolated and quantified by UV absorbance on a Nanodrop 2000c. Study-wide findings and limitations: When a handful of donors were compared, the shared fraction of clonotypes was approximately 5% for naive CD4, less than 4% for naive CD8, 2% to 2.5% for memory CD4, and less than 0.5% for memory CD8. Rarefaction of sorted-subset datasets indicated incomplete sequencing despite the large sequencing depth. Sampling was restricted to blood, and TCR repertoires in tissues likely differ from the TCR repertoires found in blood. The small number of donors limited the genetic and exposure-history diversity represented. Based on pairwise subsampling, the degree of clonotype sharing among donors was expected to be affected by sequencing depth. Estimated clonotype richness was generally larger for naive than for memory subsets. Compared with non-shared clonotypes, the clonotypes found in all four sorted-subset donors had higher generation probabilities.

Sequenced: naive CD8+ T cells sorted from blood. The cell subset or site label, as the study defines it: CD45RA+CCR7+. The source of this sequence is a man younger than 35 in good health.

The CDR3 region has the sequence CASSRNNAGELFF. The base sequence is TGCGCCAGCAGTAGGAATAACGCCGGGGAGCTGTTTTTT. The chain uses TRBV4-1 and TRBJ2-2; the D gene cannot be named for sure. The CDR3 has 13 amino acids, counting the end cysteine and phenylalanine. The entry retains the CDR3 DNA only, 39 bases that are in frame from base 1. The germline V gene encodes CDR1 MGHRA and CDR2 YSYEKL. V and J are truncated by 6 bases and 6 bases respectively, leaving an intervening sequence of 11 bases.